The 30 T cell receptor beta chains presented below share a single source sample, sequenced in a study of blood T cell repertoires in COVID-19. The repertoire was sequenced with immunoSEQ multiplex PCR; TCRdb's copy has only in-frame clones and lacks some. The sample holds under 200,000 clones, around 83% seen once. The sample taken for sequencing was peripheral blood. The receptors shown here come from a human donor in a cohort sampled during active COVID-19.

CDR3 nucleotide sequence: TGTGCCAGCAGCTTAGACGGGGGATCAGCCTACGAGCAGTACTTC. Translation: CASSLDGGSAYEQYF. The genes are TRBV11-3 and TRBJ2-7; perhaps TRBD2 as D (6 bases). In germline, CDR1 is SGHNT, CDR2 YENEEA. The CDR3 totals 15 residues. Trimming left V 0 bases short and J 2 bases short, with 11 bases between.

V usage is TRBV7-6 and J usage is TRBJ2-7; D perhaps matches TRBD2 (6 bases). Germline V gene sequence: CDR1 SGHVS, CDR2 FNYEAQ. V lost 6 bases and J lost 6, with 21 bases in between. CDR3 size: 15 residues. For the CDR3, the DNA is TGTGCCAGCAGTCGGAGGGCCCTACCCACAGTCGAGCAGTACTTC. This codes for CASSRRALPTVEQYF.

V usage is TRBV28 and J usage is TRBJ2-7, with a tentative D call TRBD1 (6 bases). V was shortened by 3 bases and J by 2 bases, with 11 bases between the two germline ends. Germline assignment: CDR1 MDHEN and CDR2 SYDVKM. This CDR3 spans 14 amino acids. The CDR3 spells CASSFPGQTYEQYF. The CDR3 DNA reads as TGTGCCAGCAGTTTCCCGGGACAAACCTACGAGCAGTACTTC.

The CDR3, as DNA: TGTGCCAGCAGTTCCCGTCTAGCGGGAGGGGAGAATGAGCAGTTCTTC. Translated: CASSSRLAGGENEQFF. V and J are TRBV28 and TRBJ2-1; 12 bases fit TRBD2. Germline V gene lookup returns CDR1 MDHEN and CDR2 SYDVKM. The V gene end was trimmed by 4 bases and the J gene end by 7 bases; junction bases not matched to a gene: 8. This CDR3 is built from 16 residues.

V usage is TRBV3-1 (or the pseudogene TRBV3-2) and J usage is TRBJ2-3, with TRBD2 as a possible D gene (6 bases). The CDR3 sequence is 14 residues long. Trimming took 5 bases from V and 1 from J, leaving 10 bases between them. CDR1 is LGHDT and CDR2 is YNNKEL in the germline V gene (reference sequence). DNA of the CDR3: TGTGCCAGCAGCGAACTAGCAGGCACAGATACGCAGTATTTT. Residues: CASSELAGTDTQYF.

The V and J genes are TRBV18 and TRBJ1-6, with unresolved D. Germline V gene lookup returns CDR1 KGHSH and CDR2 LQKENI. The CDR3 loop spans 16 amino acids. The germline V and J ends were trimmed by 3 bases and 2 bases, with 11 bases remaining between them. The CDR3 region has the DNA TGTGCCAGCTCACCGGTGGGGAGTACCTATAATTCACCCCTCCACTTT. Amino acid sequence: CASSPVGSTYNSPLHF.

V and J are TRBV10-1 and TRBJ2-2; 7 nucleotides match TRBD2. CDR3 length equals 15 residues. V lost 4 bases to trimming and J lost 0 bases; unmatched junction nucleotides: 2. In germline, CDR1 is WNHNN, CDR2 SYGVQD (reference sequence). CDR3 region: CASSVGGTNTGELFF. CDR3 DNA sequence: TGCGCCAGCAGTGTGGGGGGGACGAACACCGGGGAGCTGTTTTTT.

This clone was picked up a small number of times. This sequence joins TRBV4-1 and TRBJ2-5; the D gene is possibly TRBD2 (7 bases). V was shortened by 0 bases and J by 3 bases, with 26 bases between the two germline ends. Germline V CDR1 and CDR2: MGHRA, YSYEKL. The CDR3 spans 20 residues. This CDR3 reads CASSQDRGASEGSAKETQYF. DNA of the CDR3: TGCGCCAGCAGCCAAGATCGGGGGGCTTCGGAGGGTAGCGCTAAAGAGACCCAGTACTTC.

The genes are TRBV5-1 and TRBJ2-5; TRBD2 matches at 7 bases. CDR1 and CDR2 (germline): SGHRS, YFSETQ. The ends lost 1 base at V and 3 bases at J; junction bases unmatched: 6. The CDR3 runs to 15 residues. The CDR3 nucleotides are TGCGCCAGCAGCTTGACTAGCGCCCGTGAAGAGACCCAGTACTTC. Its translation: CASSLTSAREETQYF.

This clone was detected only once. This chain uses TRBV11-2 with TRBJ2-7, with TRBD1 matching over 9 bases. Trimming took 5 bases from V and 4 from J; bases not matched to a gene: 6. Per the germline V gene, CDR1 is SGHAT and CDR2 is FQNNGV. The CDR3 runs 14 residues. CDR3 residues: CASSQRTGVYEQYF. As DNA, the CDR3 is TGTGCCAGCAGCCAGAGGACAGGGGTGTACGAGCAGTACTTC.

This clone has only a few counts. The CDR3: CASRALAYEQYF. The CDR3 region has the DNA TGTGCCAGCAGGGCCCTCGCTTACGAGCAGTACTTC. The chain combines TRBV28 with TRBJ2-7; D is undetermined. Trimming took off 6 bases at V and 4 bases at J, with 10 bases between the two ends. The CDR3 spans 12 residues. Germline loops: CDR1 MDHEN, CDR2 SYDVKM.

DNA of the CDR3: TGTGCCAGTCGTGCCTCCGGGACTTCTTCCTACGAGCAGTACTTC. Translation: CASRASGTSSYEQYF. The chain joins TRBV19 to TRBJ2-7; D is possibly TRBD2 (6 bases). Germline CDR1 reads LNHDA; CDR2 reads SQIVND (reference sequence). The V gene lost 8 bases and the J gene lost 1 base, with 18 bases spanning the gap. CDR3 length: 15 residues. Looking up the rest from reference TRBV19 and TRBJ2-7 gives the full variable domain: DGGITQSPKYLFRKEGQNVTLSCEQNLNHDAMYWYRQDPGQGLRLIYYSQIVNDFQKGDIAEGYSVSREKKESFPLTVTSAQKNPTAFYLCASRASGTSSYEQYFGPGTRLTVT.

This chain connects TRBV5-1 to TRBJ2-7; the match to TRBD2 covers 10 bases. This CDR3 has 14 residues. The V segment lost 1 base and the J segment 7 bases; nucleotides outside the gene matches: 5. The germline CDR1 and CDR2 sequences are SGHRS and YFSETQ. CDR3 loop: CASSLSTSGMEQYF. The CDR3 coding sequence is TGCGCCAGCAGCTTGAGCACTAGCGGGATGGAGCAGTACTTC.

This chain joins TRBV5-1 and TRBJ1-1, with D unresolved. CDR1 and CDR2 (germline): SGHRS, YFSETQ. V lost 1 base and J lost 0, with 7 bases in between. This CDR3 region has 14 residues. This chain's CDR3 is CASSLNGMNTEAFF. Here the CDR3 DNA reads TGCGCCAGCAGCTTGAACGGGATGAACACTGAAGCTTTCTTT.

The count of this clone is one. This sequence joins TRBV6-5 and TRBJ2-7, with TRBD1 matching 7 bases. The germline gives CDR1 MNHEY, CDR2 SVGAGI. The CDR3 has 15 amino acids. Trimming took 0 bases from V and 3 from J; bases not matched to a gene: 5. DNA of the CDR3: TGTGCCAGCAGTTACTCGAACAGGGGATACTACGAGCAGTACTTC. Protein sequence: CASSYSNRGYYEQYF.

The chain recombines TRBV3-1 (or the pseudogene TRBV3-2) with TRBJ2-3, with TRBD2 matching 12 bases. From germline, CDR1 is LGHDT and CDR2 YNNKEL (reference sequence). V gave up 3 bases and J gave up 3 bases; unmatched junction bases: 4. This CDR3 comprises 16 residues. For the CDR3, the DNA is TGTGCCAGCAGCCAGCAACTAGCGGGAGGAACAGATACGCAGTATTTT. This codes for CASSQQLAGGTDTQYF.

The chain recombines TRBV7-2 with TRBJ2-3, with TRBD2 identical over 7 bases. J lost 7 bases, V lost 3 bases, and 7 bases had no gene match. Germline assignment: CDR1 SGHTA and CDR2 FQGNSA. There are 14 residues in the CDR3. In DNA form, the CDR3 reads TGTGCCAGCAGCTTGGGCGGGAGAACGAATACGCAGTATTTT. Translating gives CASSLGGRTNTQYF. Drawing the rest from reference TRBV7-2 and TRBJ2-3, the complete variable domain is GAGVSQSPSNKVTEKGKDVELRCDPISGHTALYWYRQSLGQGLEFLIYFQGNSAPDKSGLPSDRFSAERTGGSVSTLTIQRTQQEDSAVYLCASSLGGRTNTQYFGPGTRLTVL.

The chain is built from TRBV4-3 and TRBJ2-7; D remains ambiguous. Germline CDR1 LGHNA, CDR2 YSLEER. CDR3 length: 14 residues. V lost 0 bases to trimming and J lost 3 bases, with 9 bases between them. Written as DNA, the CDR3 is TGCGCCAGCAGCCAAGACCACGGCGGCTACGAGCAGTACTTC. Amino acids: CASSQDHGGYEQYF.

The chain joins TRBV4-2 to TRBJ1-2; D is ambiguous. The V gene lost 0 bases and the J gene lost 0 bases, with 14 bases spanning the gap. The CDR3 contains 17 residues. CDR1 and CDR2 (germline): LGHNA, YNFKEQ. The CDR3 DNA reads as TGTGCCAGCAGCCAAGATGAGGGAGTCTTAACTAACTATGGCTACACCTTC. Translation gives CASSQDEGVLTNYGYTF.

The chain carries TRBV4-2 and TRBJ2-2, with 8 nucleotides matching TRBD1. Trimming removed 4 bases from V and 6 bases from J; junction bases left unmatched: 7. The CDR3 contains 15 residues. Germline V gene data show CDR1 as LGHNA and CDR2 as YNFKEQ. CDR3 sequence (DNA): TGTGCCAGCAGCCCCCCGGACAGGGTTTCCGGGGAGCTGTTTTTT. As protein: CASSPPDRVSGELFF.

This chain joins TRBV7-6 and TRBJ1-3; unclear D gene. CDR1 and CDR2 from the germline V gene are SGHVS and FNYEAQ. This CDR3 is 13 amino acids long. Between the trimmed V and J ends, which lost 5 bases and 0 bases, there was a span of 5 bases. In DNA form, the CDR3 reads TGTGCCAGCAGCCCAGACTCTGGAAACACCATATATTTT. Residues: CASSPDSGNTIYF.

The CDR3 region has the DNA TGCGCCAGCAGCCAAGATGGGGGGAGCAGCAACTCCTACAATGAGCAGTTCTTC. Protein sequence: CASSQDGGSSNSYNEQFF. This chain joins TRBV4-1 and TRBJ2-1; possible D gene TRBD2, 6 bases. This CDR3 has 18 amino acids. Germline lookup yields CDR1 MGHRA and CDR2 YSYEKL. Trimming pared 0 bases from V and 0 bases from J, leaving 15 bases between.

This chain uses TRBV4-1 with TRBJ1-4; D call uncertain. Per the germline V gene, CDR1 is MGHRA and CDR2 is YSYEKL. The CDR3 consists of 12 residues. V was trimmed by 4 bases and J by 10 bases, leaving 10 bases between them. The CDR3 bases are TGCGCCAGCAGCCGAGACTACGGAAAACTGTTTTTT. Protein sequence: CASSRDYGKLFF.

The CDR3 coding sequence is TGCGCCAGCAGCTTCCCGGGACAGGGAACTGGGGCCAACGTCCTGACTTTC. Translation: CASSFPGQGTGANVLTF. The chain combines TRBV5-1 with TRBJ2-6; 9 bases are shared with TRBD1. CDR3 length: 17 residues. V lost 2 bases to trimming and J lost 2 bases; unmatched junction nucleotides: 5. Germline CDR1 SGHRS, CDR2 YFSETQ.

This chain joins TRBV11-2 and TRBJ1-2; 7 positions match TRBD1. The ends lost 5 bases at V and 4 bases at J; junction bases unmatched: 4. Germline V gene lookup returns CDR1 SGHAT and CDR2 FQNNGV. The CDR3 is 13 amino acids. CDR3 nucleotide sequence: TGTGCCAGCAGCCAGGGACAGAGCTATGGCTACACCTTC. This gives the protein CASSQGQSYGYTF.

CDR3 loop: CATPTFSNQPQHF. The DNA for the CDR3 is TGTGCCACCCCGACATTTAGCAATCAGCCCCAGCATTTT. V gene TRBV19 combines with J gene TRBJ1-5; unclear D gene. The CDR3 consists of 13 residues. The V end lost 10 bases, the J end lost 0 bases, and 10 bases lay between the germline ends. The germline gives CDR1 LNHDA, CDR2 SQIVND (reference sequence).

This chain connects TRBV9 to TRBJ2-3; the match to TRBD2 covers 10 bases. Germline CDR1 and CDR2: SGDLS and YYNGEE. V lost 0 bases and J lost 2; bases outside the gene matches: 6. The CDR3 is made up of 17 amino acids. The CDR3 DNA reads TGTGCCAGCAGCGTAGGTAGAAGCGGGGGGGTCACAGATACGCAGTATTTT. It yields the protein CASSVGRSGGVTDTQYF.

The chain employs TRBV28 and TRBJ2-1, with no clear D. V lost 1 base and J lost 7, with 20 bases in between. The CDR3 runs 17 residues. CDR1 and CDR2 from the germline V gene are MDHEN and SYDVKM. CDR3: CASSLYPTVYTQNEQFF. Here the CDR3 DNA reads TGTGCCAGCAGTTTATACCCCACAGTGTACACACAGAATGAGCAGTTCTTC.

Written as DNA, the CDR3 is TGTGCCAGCAGCCCGACTCCTTCTAGCACAGATACGCAGTATTTT. It codes for CASSPTPSSTDTQYF. The J gene is TRBJ2-3, the V gene TRBV7-9; D not resolved. The CDR3 runs 15 residues. The germline V gene has CDR1 SEHNR and CDR2 FQNEAQ (reference sequence). Trimming removed 5 bases from V and 0 bases from J, with 12 bases in between.

This chain links TRBV5-1 with TRBJ2-1; TRBD1 aligns across 9 bases. This CDR3 has 15 residues. Germline V CDR1 and CDR2: SGHRS, YFSETQ. The trim removed 0 bases at V and 6 bases at J, leaving 4 bases unmatched. CDR3 nucleotides: TGCGCCAGCAGCTTGGCGGGACAGGGAGGCAATGAGCAGTTCTTC. It codes for CASSLAGQGGNEQFF.